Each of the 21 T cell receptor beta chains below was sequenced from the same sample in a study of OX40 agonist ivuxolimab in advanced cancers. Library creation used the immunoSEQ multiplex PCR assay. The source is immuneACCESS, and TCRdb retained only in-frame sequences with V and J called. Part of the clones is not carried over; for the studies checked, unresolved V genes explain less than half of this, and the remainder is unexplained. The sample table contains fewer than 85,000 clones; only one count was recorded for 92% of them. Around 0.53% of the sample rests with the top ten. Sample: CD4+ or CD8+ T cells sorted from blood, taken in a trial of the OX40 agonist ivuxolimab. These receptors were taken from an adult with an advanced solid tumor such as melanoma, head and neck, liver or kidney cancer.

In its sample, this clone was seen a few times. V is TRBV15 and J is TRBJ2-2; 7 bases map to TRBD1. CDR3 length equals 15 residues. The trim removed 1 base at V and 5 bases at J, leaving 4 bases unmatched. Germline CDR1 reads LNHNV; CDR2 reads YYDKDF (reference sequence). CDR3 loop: CATSRVYRGTGELFF. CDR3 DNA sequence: TGTGCCACCAGCAGAGTATACAGGGGTACCGGGGAGCTGTTTTTT.

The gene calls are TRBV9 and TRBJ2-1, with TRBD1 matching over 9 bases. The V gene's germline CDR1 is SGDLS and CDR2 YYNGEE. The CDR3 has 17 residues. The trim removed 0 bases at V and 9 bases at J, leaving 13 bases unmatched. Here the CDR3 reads CASSVGPGGQGDSEQFF. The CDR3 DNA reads TGTGCCAGCAGCGTAGGTCCGGGGGGACAGGGTGATAGTGAGCAGTTCTTC.

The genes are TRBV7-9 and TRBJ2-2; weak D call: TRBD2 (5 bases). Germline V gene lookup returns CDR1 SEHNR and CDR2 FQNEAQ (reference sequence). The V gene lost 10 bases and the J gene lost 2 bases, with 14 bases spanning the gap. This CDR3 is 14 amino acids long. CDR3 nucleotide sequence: TGTGCCACCACCAGGACTCGTAACACCGGGGAGCTGTTTTTT. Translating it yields CATTRTRNTGELFF.

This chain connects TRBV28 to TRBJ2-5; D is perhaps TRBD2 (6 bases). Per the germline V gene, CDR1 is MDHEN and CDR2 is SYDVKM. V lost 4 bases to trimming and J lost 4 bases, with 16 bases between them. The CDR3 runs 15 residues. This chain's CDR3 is CASSYGTLLGETQYF. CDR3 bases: TGTGCCAGCAGTTACGGGACTCTACTTGGAGAGACCCAGTACTTC.

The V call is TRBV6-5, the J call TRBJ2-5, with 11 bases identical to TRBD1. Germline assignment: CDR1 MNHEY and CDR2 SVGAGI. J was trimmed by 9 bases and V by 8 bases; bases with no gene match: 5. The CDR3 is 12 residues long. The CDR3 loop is CASAGTGGAQYF. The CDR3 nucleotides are TGTGCCAGCGCCGGGACAGGGGGGGCCCAGTACTTC.

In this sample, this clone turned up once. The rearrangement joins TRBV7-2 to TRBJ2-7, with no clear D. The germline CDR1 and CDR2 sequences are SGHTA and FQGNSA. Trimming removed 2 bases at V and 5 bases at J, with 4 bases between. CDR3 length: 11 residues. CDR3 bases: TGTGCCAGCAGCTTAAATGACGAGCAGTACTTC. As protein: CASSLNDEQYF. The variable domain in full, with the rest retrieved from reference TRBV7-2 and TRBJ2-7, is GAGVSQSPSNKVTEKGKDVELRCDPISGHTALYWYRQSLGQGLEFLIYFQGNSAPDKSGLPSDRFSAERTGGSVSTLTIQRTQQEDSAVYLCASSLNDEQYFGPGTRLTVT.

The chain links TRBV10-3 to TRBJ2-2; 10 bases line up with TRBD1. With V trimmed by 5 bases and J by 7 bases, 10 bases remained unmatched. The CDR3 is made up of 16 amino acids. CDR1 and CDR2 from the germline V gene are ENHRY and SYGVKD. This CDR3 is CAISPGQGMESGELFF. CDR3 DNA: TGTGCCATCAGTCCGGGACAGGGGATGGAGAGCGGGGAGCTGTTTTTT.

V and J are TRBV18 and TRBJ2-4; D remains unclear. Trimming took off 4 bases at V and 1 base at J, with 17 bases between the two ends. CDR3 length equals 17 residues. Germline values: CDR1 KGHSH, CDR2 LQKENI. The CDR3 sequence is CASSLRQTLGAKNIQYF. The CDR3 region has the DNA TGTGCCAGCTCACTTCGCCAGACTCTTGGGGCCAAAAACATTCAGTACTTC.

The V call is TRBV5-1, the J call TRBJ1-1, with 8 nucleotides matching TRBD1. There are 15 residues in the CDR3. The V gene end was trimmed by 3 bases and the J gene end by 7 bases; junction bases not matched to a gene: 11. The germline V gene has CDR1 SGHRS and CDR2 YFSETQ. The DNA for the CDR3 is TGCGCCAGCAGCTGGACAGGGATGAGACAGGGTGAAGCTTTCTTT. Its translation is CASSWTGMRQGEAFF.

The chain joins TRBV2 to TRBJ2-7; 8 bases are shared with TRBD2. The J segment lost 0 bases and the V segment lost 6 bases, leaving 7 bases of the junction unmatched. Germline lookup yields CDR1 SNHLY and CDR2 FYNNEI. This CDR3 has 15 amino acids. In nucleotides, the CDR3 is TGTGCCAGCAGGGGGGGACTAGAAACCTCCTACGAGCAGTACTTC. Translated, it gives CASRGGLETSYEQYF.

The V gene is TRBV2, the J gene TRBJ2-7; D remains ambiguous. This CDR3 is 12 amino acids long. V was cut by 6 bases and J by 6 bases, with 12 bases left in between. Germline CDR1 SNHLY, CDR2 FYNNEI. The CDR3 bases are TGTGCCAGCAGCCATCCCGCGCGCGAGCAGTACTTC. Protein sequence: CASSHPAREQYF.

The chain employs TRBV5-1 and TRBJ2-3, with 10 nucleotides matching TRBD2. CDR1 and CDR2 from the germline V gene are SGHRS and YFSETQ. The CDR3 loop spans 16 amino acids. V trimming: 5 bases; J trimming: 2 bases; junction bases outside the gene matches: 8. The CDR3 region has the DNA TGCGCCAGCAGTTCTGGACTAGCGGCGAACACAGATACGCAGTATTTT. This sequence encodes CASSSGLAANTDTQYF.

DNA for the CDR3: TGTGCCAGCAGCCGGGACAGGGCCGAGCAGTACTTC. Residues: CASSRDRAEQYF. This chain joins TRBV18 and TRBJ2-7; 9 positions match TRBD1. With V trimmed by 8 bases and J by 6 bases, 5 bases remained unmatched. This CDR3 contains 12 residues. Germline values: CDR1 KGHSH, CDR2 LQKENI.

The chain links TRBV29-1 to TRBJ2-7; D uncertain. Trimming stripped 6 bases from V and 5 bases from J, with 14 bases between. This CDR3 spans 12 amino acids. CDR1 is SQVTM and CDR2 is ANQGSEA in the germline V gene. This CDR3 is CSVALLGNEQYF. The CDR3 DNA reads TGCAGCGTCGCCCTTTTGGGGAACGAGCAGTACTTC.

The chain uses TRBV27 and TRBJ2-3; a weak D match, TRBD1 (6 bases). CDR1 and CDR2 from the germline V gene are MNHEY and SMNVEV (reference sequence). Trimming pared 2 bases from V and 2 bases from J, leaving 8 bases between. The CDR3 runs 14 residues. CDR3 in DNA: TGTGCCAGCAGTTTAAACAGGGACACAGATACGCAGTATTTT. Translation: CASSLNRDTDTQYF.

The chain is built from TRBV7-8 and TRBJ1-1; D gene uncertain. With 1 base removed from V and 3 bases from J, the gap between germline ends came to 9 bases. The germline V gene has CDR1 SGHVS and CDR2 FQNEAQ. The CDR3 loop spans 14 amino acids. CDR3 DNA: TGTGCCAGCAGCTTAGAAGGTGACTACACTGAAGCTTTCTTT. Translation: CASSLEGDYTEAFF.

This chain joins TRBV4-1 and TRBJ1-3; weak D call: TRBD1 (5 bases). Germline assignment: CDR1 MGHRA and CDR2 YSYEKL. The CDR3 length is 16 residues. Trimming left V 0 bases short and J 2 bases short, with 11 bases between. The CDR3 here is CASSQDLRGTGNTIYF. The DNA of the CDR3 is TGCGCCAGCAGCCAAGATCTACGGGGGACTGGAAACACCATATATTTT.

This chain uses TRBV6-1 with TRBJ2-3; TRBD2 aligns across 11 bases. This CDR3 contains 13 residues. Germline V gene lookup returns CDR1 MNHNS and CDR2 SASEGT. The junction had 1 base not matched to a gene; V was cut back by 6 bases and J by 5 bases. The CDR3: CASRGTSGDTQYF. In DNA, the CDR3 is TGTGCCAGCAGGGGGACTAGCGGAGATACGCAGTATTTT.

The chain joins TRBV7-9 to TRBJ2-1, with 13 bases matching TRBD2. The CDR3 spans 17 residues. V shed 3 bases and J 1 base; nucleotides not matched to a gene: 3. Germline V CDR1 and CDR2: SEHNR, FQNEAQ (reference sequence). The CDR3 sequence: CASSFGTSGNSYNEQFF. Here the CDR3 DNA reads TGTGCCAGCAGCTTTGGGACTAGCGGGAATTCCTACAATGAGCAGTTCTTC.

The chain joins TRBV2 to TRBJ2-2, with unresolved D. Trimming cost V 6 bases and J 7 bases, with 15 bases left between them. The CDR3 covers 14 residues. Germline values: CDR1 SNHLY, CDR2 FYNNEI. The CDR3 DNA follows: TGTGCCAGCAGACCACATACAGCCGTCGGGGAGCTGTTTTTT. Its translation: CASRPHTAVGELFF.

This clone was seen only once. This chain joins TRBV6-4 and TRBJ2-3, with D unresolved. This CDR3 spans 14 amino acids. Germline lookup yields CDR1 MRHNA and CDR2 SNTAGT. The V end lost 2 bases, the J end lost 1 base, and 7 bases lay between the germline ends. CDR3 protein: CASSDRAGTDTQYF. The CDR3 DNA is TGTGCCAGCAGTGACAGGGCCGGCACAGATACGCAGTATTTT.